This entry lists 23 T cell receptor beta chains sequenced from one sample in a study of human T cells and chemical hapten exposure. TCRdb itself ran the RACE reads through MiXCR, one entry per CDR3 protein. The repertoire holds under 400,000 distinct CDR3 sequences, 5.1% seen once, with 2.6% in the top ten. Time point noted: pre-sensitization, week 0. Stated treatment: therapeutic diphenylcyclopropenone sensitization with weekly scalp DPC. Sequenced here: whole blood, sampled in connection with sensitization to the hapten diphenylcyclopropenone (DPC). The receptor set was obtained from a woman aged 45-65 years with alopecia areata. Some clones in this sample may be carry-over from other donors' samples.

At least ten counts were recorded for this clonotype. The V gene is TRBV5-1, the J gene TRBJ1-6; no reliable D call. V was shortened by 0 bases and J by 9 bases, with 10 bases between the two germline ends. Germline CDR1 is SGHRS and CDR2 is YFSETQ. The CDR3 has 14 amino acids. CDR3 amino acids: CASSLEVTSSPLHF. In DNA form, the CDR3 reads TGCGCCAGCAGCTTGGAAGTCACTTCTTCACCCCTCCACTTT.

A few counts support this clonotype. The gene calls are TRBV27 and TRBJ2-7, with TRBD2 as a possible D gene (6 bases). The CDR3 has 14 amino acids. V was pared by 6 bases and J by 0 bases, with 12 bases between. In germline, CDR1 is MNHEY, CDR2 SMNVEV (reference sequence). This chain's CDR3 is CASRGLKSSYEQYF. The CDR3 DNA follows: TGTGCCAGCAGGGGACTTAAAAGCTCCTACGAGCAGTACTTC.

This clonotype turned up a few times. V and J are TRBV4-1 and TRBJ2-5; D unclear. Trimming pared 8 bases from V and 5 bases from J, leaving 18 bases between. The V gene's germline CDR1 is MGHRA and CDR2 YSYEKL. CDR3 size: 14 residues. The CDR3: CASAGDRASETQYF. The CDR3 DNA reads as TGCGCCAGCGCCGGTGATCGGGCCAGCGAGACCCAGTACTTC.

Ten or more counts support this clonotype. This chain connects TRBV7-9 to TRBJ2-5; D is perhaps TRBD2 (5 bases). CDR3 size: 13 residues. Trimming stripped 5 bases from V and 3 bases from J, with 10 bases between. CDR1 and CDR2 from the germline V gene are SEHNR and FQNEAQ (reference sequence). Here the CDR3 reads CASSPTGEETQYF. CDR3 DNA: TGTGCCAGCAGCCCCACCGGGGAAGAGACCCAGTACTTC. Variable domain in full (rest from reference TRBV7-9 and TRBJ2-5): DTGVSQNPRHKITKRGQNVTFRCDPISEHNRLYWYRQTLGQGPEFLTYFQNEAQLEKSRLLSDRFSAERPKGSFSTLEIQRTEQGDSAMYLCASSPTGEETQYFGPGTRLLVL.

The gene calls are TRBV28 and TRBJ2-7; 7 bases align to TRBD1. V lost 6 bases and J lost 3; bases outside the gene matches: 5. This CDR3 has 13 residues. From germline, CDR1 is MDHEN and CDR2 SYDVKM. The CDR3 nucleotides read TGTGCCAGCAGCTGGGACAGCTTCTACGAGCAGTACTTC. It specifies CASSWDSFYEQYF.

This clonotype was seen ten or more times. CDR3 amino acids: CASSIPGQSSYEQYF. The CDR3 nucleotides are TGTGCCAGCAGCATTCCGGGACAGAGCTCCTACGAGCAGTACTTC. The chain has TRBV28 and TRBJ2-7; the match to TRBD1 covers 7 bases. The length of the CDR3 is 15 residues. J lost 0 bases, V lost 6 bases, and 8 bases had no gene match. Germline lookup yields CDR1 MDHEN and CDR2 SYDVKM. The full variable domain, rest sourced from reference TRBV28 and TRBJ2-7, is DVKVTQSSRYLVKRTGEKVFLECVQDMDHENMFWYRQDPGLGLRLIYFSYDVKMKEKGDIPEGYSVSREKKERFSLILESASTNQTSMYLCASSIPGQSSYEQYFGPGTRLTVT.

The CDR3 loop is CASSVGAGGPGETQYF. Written as DNA, the CDR3 is TGTGCCAGCAGCGTAGGAGCGGGAGGGCCGGGAGAGACCCAGTACTTC. The V call is TRBV9, the J call TRBJ2-5, with 10 positions matching TRBD2. The V gene's germline CDR1 is SGDLS and CDR2 YYNGEE. The CDR3 loop spans 16 amino acids. V trimming: 0 bases; J trimming: 4 bases; junction bases outside the gene matches: 6. The variable domain in full, completed from reference TRBV9 and TRBJ2-5, reads DSGVTQTPKHLITATGQRVTLRCSPRSGDLSVYWYQQSLDQGLQFLIQYYNGEERAKGNILERFSAQQFPDLHSELNLSSLELGDSALYFCASSVGAGGPGETQYFGPGTRLLVL.

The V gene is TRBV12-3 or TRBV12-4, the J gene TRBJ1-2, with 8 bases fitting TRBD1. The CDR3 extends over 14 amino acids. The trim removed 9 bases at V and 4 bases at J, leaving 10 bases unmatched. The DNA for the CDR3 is TGTGCCAGTACGCTCTCAGGGGGCAGCTATGGCTACACCTTC. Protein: CASTLSGGSYGYTF.

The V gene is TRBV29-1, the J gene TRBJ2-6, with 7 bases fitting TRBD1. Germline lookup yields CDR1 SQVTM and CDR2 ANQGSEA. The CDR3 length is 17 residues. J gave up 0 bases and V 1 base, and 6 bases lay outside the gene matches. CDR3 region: CSVEGGDSPSGANVLTF. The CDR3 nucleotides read TGCAGCGTTGAAGGTGGGGACAGCCCCTCTGGGGCCAACGTCCTGACTTTC. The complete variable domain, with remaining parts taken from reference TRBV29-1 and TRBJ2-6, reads SAVISQKPSRDICQRGTSLTIQCQVDSQVTMMFWYRQQPGQSLTLIATANQGSEATYESGFVIDKFPISRPNLTFSTLTVSNMSPEDSSIYLCSVEGGDSPSGANVLTFGAGSRLTVL.

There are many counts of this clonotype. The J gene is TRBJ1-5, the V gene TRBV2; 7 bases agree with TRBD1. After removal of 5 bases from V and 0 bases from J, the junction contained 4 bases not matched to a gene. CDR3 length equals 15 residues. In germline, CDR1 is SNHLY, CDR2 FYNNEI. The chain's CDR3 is CASSRQGNSNQPQHF. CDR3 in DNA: TGTGCCAGCAGTCGACAGGGCAATAGCAATCAGCCCCAGCATTTT.

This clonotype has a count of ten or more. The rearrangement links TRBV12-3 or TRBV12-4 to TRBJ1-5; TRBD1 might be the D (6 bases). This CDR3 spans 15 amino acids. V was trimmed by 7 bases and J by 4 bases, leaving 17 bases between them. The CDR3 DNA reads TGTGCCAGCACCTATCTAGGGGGAAGTAATCAGCCCCAGCATTTT. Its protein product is CASTYLGGSNQPQHF.

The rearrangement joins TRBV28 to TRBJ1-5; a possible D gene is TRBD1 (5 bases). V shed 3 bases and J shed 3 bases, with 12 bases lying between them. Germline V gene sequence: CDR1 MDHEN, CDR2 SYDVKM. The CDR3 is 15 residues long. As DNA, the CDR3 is TGTGCCAGCAGTTTGGCTCAGGGAGACAATCAGCCCCAGCATTTT. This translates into CASSLAQGDNQPQHF. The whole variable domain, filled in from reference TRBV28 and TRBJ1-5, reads DVKVTQSSRYLVKRTGEKVFLECVQDMDHENMFWYRQDPGLGLRLIYFSYDVKMKEKGDIPEGYSVSREKKERFSLILESASTNQTSMYLCASSLAQGDNQPQHFGDGTRLSIL.

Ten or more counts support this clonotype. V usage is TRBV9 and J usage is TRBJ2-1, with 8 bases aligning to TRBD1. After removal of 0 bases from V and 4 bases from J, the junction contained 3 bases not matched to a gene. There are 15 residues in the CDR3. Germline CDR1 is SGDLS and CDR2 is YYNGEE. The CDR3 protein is CASSVGWTGYNEQFF. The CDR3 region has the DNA TGTGCCAGCAGCGTAGGATGGACAGGGTACAATGAGCAGTTCTTC.

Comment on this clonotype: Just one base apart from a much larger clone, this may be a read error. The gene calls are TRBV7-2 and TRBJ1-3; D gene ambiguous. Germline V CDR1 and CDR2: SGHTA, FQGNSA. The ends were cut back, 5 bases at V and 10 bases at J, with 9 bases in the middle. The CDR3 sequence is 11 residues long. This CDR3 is CASSQFRTIYF. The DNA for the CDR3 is TGTGCCAGCAGCCAATTTAGGACCATATATTTT.

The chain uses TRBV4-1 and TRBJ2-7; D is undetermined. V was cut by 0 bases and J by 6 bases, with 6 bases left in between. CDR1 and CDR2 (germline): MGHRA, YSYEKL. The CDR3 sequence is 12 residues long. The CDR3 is CASSQEVGEQYF. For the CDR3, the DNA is TGCGCCAGCAGCCAAGAGGTCGGCGAGCAGTACTTC.

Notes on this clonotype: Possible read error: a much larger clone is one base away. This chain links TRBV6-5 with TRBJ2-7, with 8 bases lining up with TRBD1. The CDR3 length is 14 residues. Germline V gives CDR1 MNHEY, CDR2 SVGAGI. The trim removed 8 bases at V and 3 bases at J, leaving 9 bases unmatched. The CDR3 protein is CASGSDRGFYEQYF. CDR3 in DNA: TGTGCCAGCGGATCAGACAGGGGTTTCTACGAGCAGTACTTC.

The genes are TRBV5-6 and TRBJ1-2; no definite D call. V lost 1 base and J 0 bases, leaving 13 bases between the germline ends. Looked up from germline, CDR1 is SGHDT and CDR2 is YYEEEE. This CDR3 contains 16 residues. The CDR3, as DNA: TGTGCCAGCAGCTTGAGAGGCGGGCTAACTAACTATGGCTACACCTTC. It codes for CASSLRGGLTNYGYTF.

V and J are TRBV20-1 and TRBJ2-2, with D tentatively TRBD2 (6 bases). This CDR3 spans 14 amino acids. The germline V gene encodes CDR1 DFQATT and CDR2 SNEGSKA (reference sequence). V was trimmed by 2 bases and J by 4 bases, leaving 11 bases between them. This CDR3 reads CSARTGRGTGELFF. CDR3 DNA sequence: TGCAGTGCTAGAACCGGGAGAGGCACCGGGGAGCTGTTTTTT.

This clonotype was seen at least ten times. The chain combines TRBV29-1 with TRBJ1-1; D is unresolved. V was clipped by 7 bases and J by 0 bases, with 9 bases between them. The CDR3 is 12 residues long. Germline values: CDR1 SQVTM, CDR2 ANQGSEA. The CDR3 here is CSAQRLNTEAFF. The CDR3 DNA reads TGCAGCGCCCAAAGGCTGAACACTGAAGCTTTCTTT.

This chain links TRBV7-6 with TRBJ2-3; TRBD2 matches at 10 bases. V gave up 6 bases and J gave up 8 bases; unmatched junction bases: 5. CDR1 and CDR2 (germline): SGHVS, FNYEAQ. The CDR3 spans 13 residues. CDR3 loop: CASRQAGGGTQYF. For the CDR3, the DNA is TGTGCCAGCAGGCAAGCGGGGGGGGGTACGCAGTATTTT.

The CDR3 region has the DNA TGCAGTGCCGCTCCGGGGGGACAGGGCCCGTATGGCTACACCTTC. Its protein product is CSAAPGGQGPYGYTF. This chain uses TRBV20-1 with TRBJ1-2, with 9 bases identical to TRBD1. The CDR3 consists of 15 residues. Germline V gene lookup returns CDR1 DFQATT and CDR2 SNEGSKA (reference sequence). The J segment lost 5 bases and the V segment lost 6 bases, leaving 13 bases of the junction unmatched.

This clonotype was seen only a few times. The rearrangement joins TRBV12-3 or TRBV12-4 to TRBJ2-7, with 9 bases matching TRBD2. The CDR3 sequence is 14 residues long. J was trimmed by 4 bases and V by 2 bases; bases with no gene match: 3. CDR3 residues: CASSLLGLAYEQYF. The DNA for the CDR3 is TGTGCCAGCAGTTTACTGGGACTAGCTTACGAGCAGTACTTC.

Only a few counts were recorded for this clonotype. CDR3 DNA sequence: TGTGCCAGCAAATTGACTAGCGGGAGGATCCCCTTTTTCACGGAAGAGACCCAGTACTTC. It codes for CASKLTSGRIPFFTEETQYF. V is TRBV12-3 or TRBV12-4 and J is TRBJ2-5, with 13 bases identical to TRBD2. The CDR3 runs to 20 residues. Trimming removed 7 bases from V and 3 bases from J; junction bases left unmatched: 20.